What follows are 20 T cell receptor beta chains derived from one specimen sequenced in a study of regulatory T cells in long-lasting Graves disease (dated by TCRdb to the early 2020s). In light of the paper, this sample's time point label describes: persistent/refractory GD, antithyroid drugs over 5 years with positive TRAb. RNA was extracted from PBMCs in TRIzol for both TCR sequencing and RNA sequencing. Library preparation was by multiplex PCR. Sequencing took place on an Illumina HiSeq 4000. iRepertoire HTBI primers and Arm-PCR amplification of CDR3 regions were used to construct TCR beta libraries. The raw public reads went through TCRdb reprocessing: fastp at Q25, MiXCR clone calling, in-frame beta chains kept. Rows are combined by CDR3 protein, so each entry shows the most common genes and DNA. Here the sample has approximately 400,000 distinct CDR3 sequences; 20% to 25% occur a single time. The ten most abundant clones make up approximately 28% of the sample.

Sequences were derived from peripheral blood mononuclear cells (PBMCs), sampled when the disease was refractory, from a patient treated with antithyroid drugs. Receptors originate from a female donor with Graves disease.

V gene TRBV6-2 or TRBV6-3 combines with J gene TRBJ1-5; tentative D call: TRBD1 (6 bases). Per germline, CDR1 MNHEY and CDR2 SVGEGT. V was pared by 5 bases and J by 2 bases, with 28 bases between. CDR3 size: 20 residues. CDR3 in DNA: TGTGCCAGCAGTGAACGTGGGGGGGCCGGGGCCGGGCGAGGCAATCAGCCCCAGCATTTT. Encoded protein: CASSERGGAGAGRGNQPQHF.

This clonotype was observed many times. CDR3 in amino acids: CATSTYLGGRGEDIQYF. CDR3 sequence (DNA): TGTGCCACCAGTACTTACTTGGGAGGCCGGGGGGAGGACATTCAGTACTTC. The chain links TRBV24-1 to TRBJ2-4; the match to TRBD2 covers 7 bases. The CDR3 extends over 17 amino acids. The junction had 18 bases not matched to a gene; V was cut back by 6 bases and J by 8 bases. From germline, CDR1 is KGHDR and CDR2 SFDVKD.

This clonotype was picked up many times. CDR3 DNA sequence: TGCAGTGCTACCACAGGGAACACCGGGGAGCTGTTTTTT. It codes for CSATTGNTGELFF. The chain employs TRBV20-1 and TRBJ2-2; D possibly corresponds to TRBD1 (5 bases). The CDR3 covers 13 residues. V was clipped by 4 bases and J by 1 base, with 7 bases between them. Germline CDR1 reads DFQATT; CDR2 reads SNEGSKA (reference sequence).

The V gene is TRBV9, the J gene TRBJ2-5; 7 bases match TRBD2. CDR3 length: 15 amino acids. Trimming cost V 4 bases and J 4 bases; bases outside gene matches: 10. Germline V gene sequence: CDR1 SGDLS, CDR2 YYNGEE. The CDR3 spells CASSQAQLAGETQYF. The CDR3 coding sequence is TGTGCCAGCAGCCAAGCACAATTAGCGGGAGAGACCCAGTACTTC. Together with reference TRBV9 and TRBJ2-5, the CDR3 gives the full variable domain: DSGVTQTPKHLITATGQRVTLRCSPRSGDLSVYWYQQSLDQGLQFLIQYYNGEERAKGNILERFSAQQFPDLHSELNLSSLELGDSALYFCASSQAQLAGETQYFGPGTRLLVL.

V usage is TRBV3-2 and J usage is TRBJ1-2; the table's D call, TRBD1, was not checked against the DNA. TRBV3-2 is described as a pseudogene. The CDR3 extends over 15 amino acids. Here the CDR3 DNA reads TGTGCCAGCAGCCCGGACAGACTAACTAACTATGGCTACACCTTC. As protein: CASSPDRLTNYGYTF.

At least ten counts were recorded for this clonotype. The CDR3 DNA reads TGTGCCAGCAGCTTAGAAGGAACCAACAATCAGCCCCAGCATTTT. Amino acid sequence: CASSLEGTNNQPQHF. The genes are TRBV11-2 and TRBJ1-5; D not resolved. The CDR3 has 15 residues. Germline-derived CDR1 and CDR2 are SGHAT and FQNNGV. Trimming stripped 0 bases from V and 3 bases from J, with 9 bases between.

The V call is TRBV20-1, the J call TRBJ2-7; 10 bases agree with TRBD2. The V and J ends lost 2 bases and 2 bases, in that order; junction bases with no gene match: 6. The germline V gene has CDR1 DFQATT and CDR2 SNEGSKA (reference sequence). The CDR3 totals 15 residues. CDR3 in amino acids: CSARTIAGGAYEQYF. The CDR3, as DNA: TGCAGTGCTAGAACCATAGCGGGAGGAGCCTACGAGCAGTACTTC.

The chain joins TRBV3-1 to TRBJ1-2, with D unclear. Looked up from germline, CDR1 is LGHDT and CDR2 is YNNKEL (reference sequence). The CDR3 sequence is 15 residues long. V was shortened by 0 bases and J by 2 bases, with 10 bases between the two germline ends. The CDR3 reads CASSQEGRYNYGYTF. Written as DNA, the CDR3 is TGTGCCAGCAGCCAAGAGGGGAGGTACAACTATGGCTACACCTTC.

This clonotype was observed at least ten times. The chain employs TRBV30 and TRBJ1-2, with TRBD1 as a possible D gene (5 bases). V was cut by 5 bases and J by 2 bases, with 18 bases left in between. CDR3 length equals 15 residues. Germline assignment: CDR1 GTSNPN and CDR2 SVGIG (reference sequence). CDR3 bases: TGTGCCTGGCAACCAGGGAGGATCACCAACTATGGCTACACCTTC. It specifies CAWQPGRITNYGYTF.

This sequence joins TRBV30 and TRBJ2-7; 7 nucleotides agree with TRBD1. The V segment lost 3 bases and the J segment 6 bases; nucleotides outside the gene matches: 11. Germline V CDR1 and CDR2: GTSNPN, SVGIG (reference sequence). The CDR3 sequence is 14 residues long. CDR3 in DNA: TGTGCCTGGAGGGGGACCGGGACAGCAGGCGAGCAGTACTTC. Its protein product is CAWRGTGTAGEQYF.

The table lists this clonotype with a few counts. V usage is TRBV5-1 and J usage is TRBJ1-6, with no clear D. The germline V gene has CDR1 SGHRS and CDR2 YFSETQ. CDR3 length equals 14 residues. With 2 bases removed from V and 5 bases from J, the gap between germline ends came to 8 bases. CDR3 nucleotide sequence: TGCGCCAGCAGCTTTGGACCAGATAATTCACCCCTCCACTTT. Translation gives CASSFGPDNSPLHF. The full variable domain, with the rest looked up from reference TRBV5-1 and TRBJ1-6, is KAGVTQTPRYLIKTRGQQVTLSCSPISGHRSVSWYQQTPGQGLQFLFEYFSETQRNKGNFPGRFSGRQFSNSRSEMNVSTLELGDSALYLCASSFGPDNSPLHFGNGTRLTVT.

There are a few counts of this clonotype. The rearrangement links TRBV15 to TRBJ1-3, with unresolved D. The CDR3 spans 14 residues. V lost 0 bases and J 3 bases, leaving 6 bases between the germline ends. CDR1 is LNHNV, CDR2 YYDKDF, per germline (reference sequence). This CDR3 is CATSREGYGNTIYF. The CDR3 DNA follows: TGTGCCACCAGCAGAGAAGGGTATGGAAACACCATATATTTT.

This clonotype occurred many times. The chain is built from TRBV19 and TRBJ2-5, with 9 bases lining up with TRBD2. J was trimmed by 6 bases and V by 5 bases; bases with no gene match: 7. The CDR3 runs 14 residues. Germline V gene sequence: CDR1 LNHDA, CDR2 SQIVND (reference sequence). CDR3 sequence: CASSPSSGRQTQYF. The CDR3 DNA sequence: TGTGCCAGTAGTCCAAGTAGCGGGAGACAGACCCAGTACTTC. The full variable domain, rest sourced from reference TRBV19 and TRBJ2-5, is DGGITQSPKYLFRKEGQNVTLSCEQNLNHDAMYWYRQDPGQGLRLIYYSQIVNDFQKGDIAEGYSVSREKKESFPLTVTSAQKNPTAFYLCASSPSSGRQTQYFGPGTRLLVL.

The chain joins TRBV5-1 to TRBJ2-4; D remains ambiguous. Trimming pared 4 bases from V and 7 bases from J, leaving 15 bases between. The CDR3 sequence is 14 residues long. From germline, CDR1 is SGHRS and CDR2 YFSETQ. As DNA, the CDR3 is TGCGCCAGCAGCCACCCCGAGAAAGCGAACATTCAGTACTTC. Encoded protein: CASSHPEKANIQYF.

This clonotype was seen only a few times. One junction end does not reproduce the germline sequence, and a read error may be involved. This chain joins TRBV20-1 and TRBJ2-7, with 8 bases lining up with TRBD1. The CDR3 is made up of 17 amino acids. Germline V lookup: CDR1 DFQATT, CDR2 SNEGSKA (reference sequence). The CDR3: CSARARYRGTSNYEQYF. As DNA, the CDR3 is TGCAGTGCAAGAGCTAGGTACAGGGGGACCTCTAACTACGAGCAGTACTTC.

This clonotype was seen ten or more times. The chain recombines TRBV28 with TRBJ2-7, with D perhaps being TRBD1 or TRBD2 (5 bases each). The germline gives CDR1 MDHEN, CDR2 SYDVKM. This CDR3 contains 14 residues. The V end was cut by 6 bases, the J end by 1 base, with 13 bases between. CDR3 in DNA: TGTGCCAGCAGCTTAGTTGGGGGATCCTACGAGCAGTACTTC. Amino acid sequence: CASSLVGGSYEQYF. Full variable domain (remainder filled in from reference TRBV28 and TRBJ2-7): DVKVTQSSRYLVKRTGEKVFLECVQDMDHENMFWYRQDPGLGLRLIYFSYDVKMKEKGDIPEGYSVSREKKERFSLILESASTNQTSMYLCASSLVGGSYEQYFGPGTRLTVT.

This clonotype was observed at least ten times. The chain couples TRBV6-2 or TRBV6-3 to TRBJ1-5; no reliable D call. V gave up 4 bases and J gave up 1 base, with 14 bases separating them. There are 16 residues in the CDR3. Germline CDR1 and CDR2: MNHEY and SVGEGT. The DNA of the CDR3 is TGTGCCAGCAGTTCCGGACTGTTCGACAGCAATCAGCCCCAGCATTTT. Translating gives CASSSGLFDSNQPQHF.

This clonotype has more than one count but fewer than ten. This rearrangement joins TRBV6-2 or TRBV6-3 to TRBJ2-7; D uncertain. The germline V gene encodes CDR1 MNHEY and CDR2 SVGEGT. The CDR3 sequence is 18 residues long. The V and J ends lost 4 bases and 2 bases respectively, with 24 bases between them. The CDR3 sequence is CASSFIGPRRPQAYEQYF. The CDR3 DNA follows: TGTGCCAGCAGTTTCATAGGTCCGAGACGACCCCAAGCCTACGAGCAGTACTTC.

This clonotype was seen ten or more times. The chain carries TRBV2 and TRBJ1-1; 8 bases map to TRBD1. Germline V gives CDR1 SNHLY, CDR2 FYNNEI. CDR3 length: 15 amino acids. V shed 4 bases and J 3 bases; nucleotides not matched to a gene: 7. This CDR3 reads CASSGTGLSHTEAFF. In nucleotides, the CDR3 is TGTGCCAGCAGTGGGACAGGGTTGTCGCACACTGAAGCTTTCTTT.

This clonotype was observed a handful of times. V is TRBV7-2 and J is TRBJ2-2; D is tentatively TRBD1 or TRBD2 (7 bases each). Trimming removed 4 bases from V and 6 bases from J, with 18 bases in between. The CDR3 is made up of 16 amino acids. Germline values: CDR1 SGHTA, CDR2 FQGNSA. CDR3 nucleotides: TGTGCCAGCAGCTGGGGGGGAGGGGGCCTCGCCGGGGAGCTGTTTTTT. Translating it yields CASSWGGGGLAGELFF.